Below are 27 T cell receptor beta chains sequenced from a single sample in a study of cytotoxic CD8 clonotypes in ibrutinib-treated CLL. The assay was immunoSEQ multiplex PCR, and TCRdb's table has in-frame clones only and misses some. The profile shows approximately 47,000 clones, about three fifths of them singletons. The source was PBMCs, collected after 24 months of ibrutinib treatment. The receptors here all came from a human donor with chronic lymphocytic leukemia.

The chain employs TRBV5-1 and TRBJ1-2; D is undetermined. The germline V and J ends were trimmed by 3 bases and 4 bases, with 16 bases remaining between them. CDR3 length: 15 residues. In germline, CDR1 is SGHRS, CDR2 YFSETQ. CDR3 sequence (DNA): TGCGCCAGCAGCTGGAACAGAGATCTCGGCTATGGCTACACCTTC. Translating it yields CASSWNRDLGYGYTF. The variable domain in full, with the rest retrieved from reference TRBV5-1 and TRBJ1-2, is KAGVTQTPRYLIKTRGQQVTLSCSPISGHRSVSWYQQTPGQGLQFLFEYFSETQRNKGNFPGRFSGRQFSNSRSEMNVSTLELGDSALYLCASSWNRDLGYGYTFGSGTRLTVV.

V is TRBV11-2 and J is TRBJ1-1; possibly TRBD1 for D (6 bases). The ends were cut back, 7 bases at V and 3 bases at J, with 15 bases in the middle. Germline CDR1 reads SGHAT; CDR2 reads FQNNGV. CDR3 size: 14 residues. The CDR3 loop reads CASNPGAAYTEAFF. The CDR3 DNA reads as TGTGCCAGCAACCCAGGGGCTGCGTACACTGAAGCTTTCTTT. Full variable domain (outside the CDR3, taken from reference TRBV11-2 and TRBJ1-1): EAGVAQSPRYKIIEKRQSVAFWCNPISGHATLYWYQQILGQGPKLLIQFQNNGVVDDSQLPKDRFSAERLKGVDSTLKIQPAKLEDSAVYLCASNPGAAYTEAFFGQGTRLTVV.

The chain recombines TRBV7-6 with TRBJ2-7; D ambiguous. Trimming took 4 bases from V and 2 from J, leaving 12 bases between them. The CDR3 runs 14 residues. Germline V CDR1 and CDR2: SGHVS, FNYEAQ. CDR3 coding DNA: TGTGCCAGCAGCTCAAGCACCGGACCCTACGAGCAGTACTTC. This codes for CASSSSTGPYEQYF.

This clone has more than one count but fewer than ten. CDR3 residues: CASSQSARGSYQPQHF. Here the CDR3 DNA reads TGTGCCAGTAGTCAGTCGGCCAGGGGGTCGTATCAGCCCCAGCATTTT. V usage is TRBV19 and J usage is TRBJ1-5; 7 bases are shared with TRBD1. The CDR3 consists of 16 residues. Germline CDR1 reads LNHDA; CDR2 reads SQIVND (reference sequence). V shed 5 bases and J 5 bases; nucleotides not matched to a gene: 12.

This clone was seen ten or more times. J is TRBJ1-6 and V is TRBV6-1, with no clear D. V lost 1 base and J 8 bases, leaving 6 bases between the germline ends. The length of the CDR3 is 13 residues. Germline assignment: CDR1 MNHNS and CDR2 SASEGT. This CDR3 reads CASSEGADSPLHF. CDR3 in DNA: TGTGCCAGCAGTGAAGGTGCTGATTCACCCCTCCACTTT.

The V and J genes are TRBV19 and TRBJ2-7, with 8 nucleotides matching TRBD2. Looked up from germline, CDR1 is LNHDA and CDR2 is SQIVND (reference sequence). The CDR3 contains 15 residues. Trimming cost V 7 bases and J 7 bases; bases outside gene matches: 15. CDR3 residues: CASTGLRAGAPEQYF. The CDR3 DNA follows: TGTGCCAGTACGGGACTAAGAGCGGGAGCCCCTGAGCAGTACTTC.

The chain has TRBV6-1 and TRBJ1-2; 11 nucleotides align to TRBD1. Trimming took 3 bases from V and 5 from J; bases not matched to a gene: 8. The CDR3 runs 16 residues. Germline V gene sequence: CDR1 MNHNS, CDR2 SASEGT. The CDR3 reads CASSDGAGQGGYGYTF. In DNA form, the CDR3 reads TGTGCCAGCAGTGATGGGGCGGGACAGGGGGGATATGGCTACACCTTC.

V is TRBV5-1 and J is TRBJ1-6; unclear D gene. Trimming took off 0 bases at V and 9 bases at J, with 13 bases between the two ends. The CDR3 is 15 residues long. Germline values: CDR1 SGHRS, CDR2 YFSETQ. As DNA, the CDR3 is TGCGCCAGCAGCTTGGATTCCAGCTCCAGTTCACCCCTCCACTTT. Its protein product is CASSLDSSSSSPLHF.

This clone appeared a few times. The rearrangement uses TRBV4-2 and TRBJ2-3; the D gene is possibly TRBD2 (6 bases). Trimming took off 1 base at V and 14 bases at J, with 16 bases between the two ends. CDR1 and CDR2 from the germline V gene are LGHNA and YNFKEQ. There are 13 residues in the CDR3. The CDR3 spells CASSQAPGLGRYF. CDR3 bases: TGTGCCAGCAGCCAAGCACCGGGACTGGGACGGTATTTT.

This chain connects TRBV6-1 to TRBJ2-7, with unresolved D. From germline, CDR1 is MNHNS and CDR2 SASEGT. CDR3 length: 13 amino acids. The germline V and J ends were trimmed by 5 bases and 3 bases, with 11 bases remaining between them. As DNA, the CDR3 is TGTGCCAGCAGTTATCGGCGGAGCTACGAGCAGTACTTC. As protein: CASSYRRSYEQYF.

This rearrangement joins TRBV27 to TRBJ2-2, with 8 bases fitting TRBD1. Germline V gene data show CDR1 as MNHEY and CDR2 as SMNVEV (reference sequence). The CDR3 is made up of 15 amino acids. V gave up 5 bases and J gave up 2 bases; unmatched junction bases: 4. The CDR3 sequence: CASSTGTGNTGELFF. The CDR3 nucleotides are TGTGCCAGCAGTACCGGGACAGGTAACACCGGGGAGCTGTTTTTT.

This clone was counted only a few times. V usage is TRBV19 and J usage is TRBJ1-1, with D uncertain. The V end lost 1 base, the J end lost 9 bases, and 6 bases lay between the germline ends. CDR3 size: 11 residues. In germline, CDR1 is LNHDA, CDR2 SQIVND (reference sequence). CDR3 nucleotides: TGTGCCAGTAGTATAGGGCCAAAAGCTTTCTTT. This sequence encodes CASSIGPKAFF. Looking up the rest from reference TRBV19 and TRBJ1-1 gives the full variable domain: DGGITQSPKYLFRKEGQNVTLSCEQNLNHDAMYWYRQDPGQGLRLIYYSQIVNDFQKGDIAEGYSVSREKKESFPLTVTSAQKNPTAFYLCASSIGPKAFFGQGTRLTVV.

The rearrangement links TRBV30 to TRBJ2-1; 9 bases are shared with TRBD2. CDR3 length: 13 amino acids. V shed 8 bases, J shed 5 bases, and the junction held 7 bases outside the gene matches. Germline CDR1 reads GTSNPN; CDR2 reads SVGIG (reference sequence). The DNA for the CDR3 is TGTGCCCCGGCGGGGGGGCTCCACAATGAGCAGTTCTTC. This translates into CAPAGGLHNEQFF. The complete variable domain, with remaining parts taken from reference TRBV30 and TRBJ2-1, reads SQTIHQWPATLVQPVGSPLSLECTVEGTSNPNLYWYRQAAGRGLQLLFYSVGIGQISSEVPQNLSASRPQDRQFILSSKKLLLSDSGFYLCAPAGGLHNEQFFGPGTRLTVL.

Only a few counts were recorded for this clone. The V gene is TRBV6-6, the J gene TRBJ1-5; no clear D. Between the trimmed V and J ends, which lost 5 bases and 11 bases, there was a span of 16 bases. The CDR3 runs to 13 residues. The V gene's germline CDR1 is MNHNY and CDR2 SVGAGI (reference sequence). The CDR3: CASSPPVFSAQHF. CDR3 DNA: TGTGCCAGCAGTCCCCCGGTGTTTTCGGCCCAGCATTTT.

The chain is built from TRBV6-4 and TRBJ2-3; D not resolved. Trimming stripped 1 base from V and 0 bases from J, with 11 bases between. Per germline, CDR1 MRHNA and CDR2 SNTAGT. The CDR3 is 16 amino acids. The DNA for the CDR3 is TGTGCCAGCAGTGACTTTGGCGGAACTAGCACAGATACGCAGTATTTT. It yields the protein CASSDFGGTSTDTQYF.

The CDR3 reads CASSFMTGGSDTEAFF. The CDR3 DNA is TGTGCCAGCAGCTTTATGACAGGGGGGAGCGACACTGAAGCTTTCTTT. This rearrangement joins TRBV5-6 to TRBJ1-1, with 9 bases that match TRBD1. The CDR3 spans 16 residues. V shed 2 bases, J shed 3 bases, and the junction held 8 bases outside the gene matches. The germline V gene encodes CDR1 SGHDT and CDR2 YYEEEE.

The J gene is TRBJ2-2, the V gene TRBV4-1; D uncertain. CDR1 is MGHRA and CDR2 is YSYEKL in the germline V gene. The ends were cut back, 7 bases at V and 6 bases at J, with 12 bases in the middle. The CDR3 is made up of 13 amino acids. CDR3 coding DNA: TGCGCCAGCAACTCAGTCAACTCCGGGGAGCTGTTTTTT. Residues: CASNSVNSGELFF.

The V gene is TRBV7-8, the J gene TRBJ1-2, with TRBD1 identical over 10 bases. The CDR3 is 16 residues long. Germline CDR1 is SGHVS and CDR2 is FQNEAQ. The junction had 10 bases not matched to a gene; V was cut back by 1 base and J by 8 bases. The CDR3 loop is CASSLGDRGKTGGYTF. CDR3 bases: TGTGCCAGCAGCTTAGGGGACAGGGGAAAAACAGGAGGCTACACCTTC.

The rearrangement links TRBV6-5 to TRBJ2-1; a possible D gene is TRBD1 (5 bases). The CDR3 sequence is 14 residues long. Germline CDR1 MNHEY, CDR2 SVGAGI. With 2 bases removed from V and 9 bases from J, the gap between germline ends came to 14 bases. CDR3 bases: TGTGCCAGCAGTTACGGACAAGGGCCCCGTGAGCAGTTCTTC. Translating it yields CASSYGQGPREQFF.

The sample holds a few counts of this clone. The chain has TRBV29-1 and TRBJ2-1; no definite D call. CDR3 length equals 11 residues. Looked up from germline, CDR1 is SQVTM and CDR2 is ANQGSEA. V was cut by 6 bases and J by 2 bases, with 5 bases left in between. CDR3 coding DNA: TGCAGCGTGCGGCCCTACAATGAGCAGTTCTTC. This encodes CSVRPYNEQFF.

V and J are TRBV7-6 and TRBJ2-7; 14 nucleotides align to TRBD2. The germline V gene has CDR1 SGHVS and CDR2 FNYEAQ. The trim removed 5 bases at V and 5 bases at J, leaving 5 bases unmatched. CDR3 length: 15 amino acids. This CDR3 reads CASSHGTSGGNEQYF. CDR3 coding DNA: TGTGCCAGCAGCCACGGGACTAGCGGGGGTAACGAGCAGTACTTC.

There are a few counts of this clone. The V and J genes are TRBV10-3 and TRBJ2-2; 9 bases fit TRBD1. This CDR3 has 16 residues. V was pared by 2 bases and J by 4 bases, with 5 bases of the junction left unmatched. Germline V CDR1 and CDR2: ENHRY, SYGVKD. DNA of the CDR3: TGTGCCATCAGTGAGACGGACAGGGGTGGCACCGGGGAGCTGTTTTTT. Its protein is CAISETDRGGTGELFF.

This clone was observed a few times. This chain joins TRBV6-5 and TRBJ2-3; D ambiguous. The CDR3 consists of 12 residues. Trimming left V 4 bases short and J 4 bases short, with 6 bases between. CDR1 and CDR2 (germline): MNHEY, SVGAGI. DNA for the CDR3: TGTGCCAGCAGTTCTCCTGCAGATACGCAGTATTTT. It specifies CASSSPADTQYF.

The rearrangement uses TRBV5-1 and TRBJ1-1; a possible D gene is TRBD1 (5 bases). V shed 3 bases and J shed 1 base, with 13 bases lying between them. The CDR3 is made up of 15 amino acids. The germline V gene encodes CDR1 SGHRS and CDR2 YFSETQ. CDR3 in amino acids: CASSSTGTANTEAFF. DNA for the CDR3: TGCGCCAGCAGCTCAACCGGGACGGCGAACACTGAAGCTTTCTTT. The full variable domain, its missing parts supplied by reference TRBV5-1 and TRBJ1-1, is KAGVTQTPRYLIKTRGQQVTLSCSPISGHRSVSWYQQTPGQGLQFLFEYFSETQRNKGNFPGRFSGRQFSNSRSEMNVSTLELGDSALYLCASSSTGTANTEAFFGQGTRLTVV.

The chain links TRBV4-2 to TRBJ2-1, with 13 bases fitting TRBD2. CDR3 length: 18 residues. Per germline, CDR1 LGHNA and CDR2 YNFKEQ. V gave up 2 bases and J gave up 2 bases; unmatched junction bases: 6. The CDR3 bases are TGTGCCAGCAGCCAAATGGGACTAGCGGGGTTGGCCTACAATGAGCAGTTCTTC. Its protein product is CASSQMGLAGLAYNEQFF.

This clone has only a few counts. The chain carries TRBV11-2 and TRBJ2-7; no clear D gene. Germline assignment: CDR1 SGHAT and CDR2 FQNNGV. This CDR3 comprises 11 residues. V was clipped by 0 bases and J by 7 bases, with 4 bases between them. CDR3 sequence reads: CASSLEREQYF. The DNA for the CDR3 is TGTGCCAGCAGCTTAGAGAGGGAGCAGTACTTC.

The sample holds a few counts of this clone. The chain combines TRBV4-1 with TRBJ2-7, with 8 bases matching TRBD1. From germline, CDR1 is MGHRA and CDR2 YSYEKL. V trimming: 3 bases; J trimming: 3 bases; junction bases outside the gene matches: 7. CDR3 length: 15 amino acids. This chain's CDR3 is CASSHLPGQGYEQYF. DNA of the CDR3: TGCGCCAGCAGCCATCTTCCCGGACAGGGCTACGAGCAGTACTTC.